Each of the 19 T cell receptor beta chains below was sequenced from the same sample in a study of T-cell reconstitution after alpha-beta-depleted transplantation in children. It was with unique molecular identifiers that the TCRbeta library was prepared. TCRdb reprocessed the PCR reads via MiXCR and lists one record per CDR3 protein. The table has some 390,000 distinct CDR3 sequences, over 20% seen once. The sample consisted of PBMCs from the stem cell graft donor, taken from the stem cell graft. The source is a human donor who donated a stem cell graft to a child with acute myeloid leukemia.

The chain is built from TRBV28 and TRBJ2-2; 8 bases map to TRBD2. V lost 5 bases, J lost 1 base, and 6 bases stayed unmatched. Germline V gene lookup returns CDR1 MDHEN and CDR2 SYDVKM. The CDR3 has 16 amino acids. The CDR3 spells CASSRALAGNTGELFF. As DNA, the CDR3 is TGTGCCAGCAGTAGGGCGCTAGCGGGGAACACCGGGGAGCTGTTTTTT.

This clonotype was detected a few times. The chain links TRBV7-6 to TRBJ2-3; D not certain. Looked up from germline, CDR1 is SGHVS and CDR2 is FNYEAQ. There are 14 residues in the CDR3. V was trimmed by 1 base and J by 2 bases, leaving 7 bases between them. Here the CDR3 DNA reads TGTGCCAGCAGCTTAGGACGGACCACAGATACGCAGTATTTT. As protein: CASSLGRTTDTQYF.

This chain uses TRBV6-1 with TRBJ1-5; tentative D call: TRBD1 (5 bases). Trimming left V 0 bases short and J 1 base short, with 7 bases between. Germline V gene data show CDR1 as MNHNS and CDR2 as SASEGT. The CDR3 runs to 15 residues. The CDR3 DNA sequence: TGTGCCAGCAGTGAAGCGAAGGGGAGCAATCAGCCCCAGCATTTT. This sequence encodes CASSEAKGSNQPQHF.

The chain couples TRBV18 to TRBJ2-2, with 9 bases matching TRBD2. The CDR3 consists of 16 residues. Germline V lookup: CDR1 KGHSH, CDR2 LQKENI. V shed 2 bases, J shed 5 bases, and the junction held 6 bases outside the gene matches. CDR3 sequence: CASSPSHAGGTGELFF. In nucleotides, the CDR3 is TGTGCCAGCTCACCAAGTCACGCGGGAGGGACCGGGGAGCTGTTTTTT.

The J gene is TRBJ2-3, the V gene TRBV12-3 or TRBV12-4, with D perhaps TRBD2 (5 bases). The CDR3 loop spans 15 amino acids. Trimming left V 2 bases short and J 1 base short, with 10 bases between. CDR3 loop: CASSLMVGGTDTQYF. In DNA form, the CDR3 reads TGTGCCAGCAGTTTAATGGTGGGAGGCACAGATACGCAGTATTTT.

The gene calls are TRBV29-1 and TRBJ2-2; 13 nucleotides match TRBD2. The CDR3 runs to 18 residues. After removal of 3 bases from V and 4 bases from J, the junction contained 11 bases not matched to a gene. From germline, CDR1 is SQVTM and CDR2 ANQGSEA. This CDR3 reads CSVDLGTSGKSGTGELFF. DNA of the CDR3: TGCAGCGTTGATTTGGGGACTAGCGGGAAGTCGGGCACCGGGGAGCTGTTTTTT.

The rearrangement uses TRBV15 and TRBJ2-5; D is ambiguous. Trimming stripped 2 bases from V and 1 base from J, with 2 bases between. This CDR3 is 12 amino acids long. Germline loops: CDR1 LNHNV, CDR2 YYDKDF (reference sequence). CDR3: CATSRFQETQYF. CDR3 coding DNA: TGTGCCACCAGCAGATTCCAAGAGACCCAGTACTTC.

This clonotype was detected a few times. The gene calls are TRBV6-1 and TRBJ2-3, with no clear D. V shed 3 bases and J shed 2 bases, with 12 bases lying between them. This CDR3 comprises 15 residues. The germline CDR1 and CDR2 sequences are MNHNS and SASEGT. Written as DNA, the CDR3 is TGTGCCAGCAGTGATCGGCTGGGCTACACAGATACGCAGTATTTT. Translation gives CASSDRLGYTDTQYF.

The table lists this clonotype with a few counts. The genes are TRBV12-3 or TRBV12-4 and TRBJ1-1; D not resolved. This CDR3 comprises 11 residues. V was trimmed by 8 bases and J by 10 bases, leaving 14 bases between them. The CDR3 sequence: CASLQEMRAFF. The CDR3 DNA sequence: TGTGCCAGCCTCCAGGAAATGAGAGCTTTCTTT.

The rearrangement joins TRBV12-3 or TRBV12-4 to TRBJ2-7, with 10 bases that match TRBD2. There are 15 residues in the CDR3. V lost 9 bases and J lost 0; bases outside the gene matches: 8. CDR3 nucleotide sequence: TGTGCCAGTCCCGGACTAGCGGCCAGCTCCTACGAGCAGTACTTC. Amino acids: CASPGLAASSYEQYF.

There are a few counts of this clonotype. This rearrangement joins TRBV20-1 to TRBJ2-7, with 8 positions matching TRBD1. This CDR3 spans 13 amino acids. CDR1 is DFQATT and CDR2 is SNEGSKA in the germline V gene (reference sequence). V was clipped by 2 bases and J by 5 bases; unmatched bases: 5. CDR3 bases: TGCAGTGCTAGACAGGGGGCCTTCGACGAGCAGTACTTC. Translating gives CSARQGAFDEQYF.

This rearrangement joins TRBV12-3 or TRBV12-4 to TRBJ2-5; 10 bases line up with TRBD1. Trimming at V came to 6 bases and at J to 5 bases, leaving 9 bases not matched to a gene. This CDR3 comprises 15 residues. The CDR3 loop reads CASSSGTGAAETQYF. The CDR3, as DNA: TGTGCCAGCAGCTCCGGGACAGGGGCGGCGGAGACCCAGTACTTC.

A few counts support this clonotype. The V gene is TRBV6-2 or TRBV6-3, the J gene TRBJ2-3; perhaps TRBD2 as D (5 bases). The germline V gene encodes CDR1 MNHEY and CDR2 SVGEGT. The CDR3 has 14 residues. The V end lost 5 bases, the J end lost 3 bases, and 12 bases lay between the germline ends. DNA for the CDR3: TGTGCCAGCAGTCAGACTCGGAGGACAGATACGCAGTATTTT. Amino acids: CASSQTRRTDTQYF.

This clonotype appeared many times. The chain recombines TRBV12-3 or TRBV12-4 with TRBJ2-3; D is undetermined. Trimming pared 6 bases from V and 2 bases from J, leaving 3 bases between. The CDR3 has 11 amino acids. Here the CDR3 reads CASRYTDTQYF. The CDR3 region has the DNA TGTGCCAGCAGATACACAGATACGCAGTATTTT.

The table lists this clonotype with many counts. The chain joins TRBV15 to TRBJ2-3, with D perhaps matching TRBD1 (5 bases). The germline V gene has CDR1 LNHNV and CDR2 YYDKDF (reference sequence). Trimming cost V 5 bases and J 4 bases, with 13 bases left between them. The CDR3 extends over 14 amino acids. The CDR3 DNA is TGTGCCACCAGCTTAGACCAGGGCCCAGATACGCAGTATTTT. Its protein is CATSLDQGPDTQYF. Using reference TRBV15 and TRBJ2-3 for the parts outside the CDR3, the full variable domain is DAMVIQNPRYQVTQFGKPVTLSCSQTLNHNVMYWYQQKSSQAPKLLFHYYDKDFNNEADTPDNFQSRRPNTSFCFLDIRSPGLGDTAMYLCATSLDQGPDTQYFGPGTRLTVL.

In this sample, this clonotype turned up a few times. The J gene is TRBJ2-2, the V gene TRBV15, with D uncertain. Germline V gives CDR1 LNHNV, CDR2 YYDKDF (reference sequence). V lost 7 bases and J 1 base, leaving 7 bases between the germline ends. The CDR3 sequence is 13 residues long. The CDR3 loop reads CATNWLNTGELFF. The CDR3 DNA reads TGTGCCACCAATTGGTTGAACACCGGGGAGCTGTTTTTT.

This chain joins TRBV12-3 or TRBV12-4 and TRBJ2-3; D perhaps matches TRBD2 (6 bases). V lost 6 bases, J lost 5 bases, and 24 bases lay in between. The CDR3 is made up of 17 amino acids. Written as DNA, the CDR3 is TGTGCCAGCAGCACATCGAGAGCGGGTAGCGGTAGAGATACGCAGTATTTT. Its protein is CASSTSRAGSGRDTQYF.

This clonotype was counted between two and nine times. This rearrangement joins TRBV7-2 to TRBJ2-5; D uncertain. This CDR3 has 14 amino acids. Germline lookup yields CDR1 SGHTA and CDR2 FQGNSA. Trimming cost V 2 bases and J 5 bases, with 12 bases left between them. This chain's CDR3 is CASSLTAVAETQYF. The DNA for the CDR3 is TGTGCCAGCAGCTTAACTGCGGTGGCGGAGACCCAGTACTTC. The variable domain in full, completed from reference TRBV7-2 and TRBJ2-5, reads GAGVSQSPSNKVTEKGKDVELRCDPISGHTALYWYRQSLGQGLEFLIYFQGNSAPDKSGLPSDRFSAERTGGSVSTLTIQRTQQEDSAVYLCASSLTAVAETQYFGPGTRLLVL.

The J gene is TRBJ2-7, the V gene TRBV5-1; 9 bases line up with TRBD1. Germline loops: CDR1 SGHRS, CDR2 YFSETQ. The trim removed 0 bases at V and 5 bases at J, leaving 3 bases unmatched. The CDR3 contains 14 residues. CDR3 nucleotides: TGCGCCAGCAGCTTGGAACAGGGGGCGAACGAGCAGTACTTC. Translating gives CASSLEQGANEQYF.